This T cell receptor beta chain originates from a study of T-cell reconstitution after alpha-beta-depleted transplantation in children. As it was prepared, the TCRbeta library received unique molecular identifiers. Via MiXCR, TCRdb re-called the PCR reads, giving one row per CDR3 protein. The data contain hundreds of thousands of distinct CDR3 sequences, roughly 26% of them singletons. As concerns this clonotype: Its antigen is undetermined.

Overall study findings and caveats: In patients about two months after transplant, alpha-beta T cells reportedly arose from several hundred expanded graft clones.

CDR3 length equals 15 residues. J gave up 7 bases and V 3 bases, and 14 bases lay outside the gene matches. The V gene's germline CDR1 is DFQATT and CDR2 SNEGSKA (reference sequence). This clonotype was obtained from a girl aged 2-10 years with Fanconi anemia, due to receive a stem cell transplant. The sample here was PBMCs, taken before TCRalphabeta/CD19-depleted stem cell transplant. The chain employs TRBV20-1 and TRBJ2-7; 8 nucleotides match TRBD2. The CDR3 DNA sequence: TGCAGTGCTAGGGATACCGGGACTAGGGTCCGGGAGCAGTACTTC. Protein sequence: CSARDTGTRVREQYF.